The rows below give T cell receptor beta chains drawn from one sample of a study of T cells in Graves' hyperthyroidism and ophthalmopathy. TCRdb re-called the multiplex PCR reads through MiXCR, storing one row per CDR3 protein. The table shows 400,000 or so distinct CDR3 sequences, with more than 12% occurring only once. The sequencing sample was made of blood. The receptors come from a woman aged 25 to 39 with Graves' ophthalmopathy. CDR3s include the opening cysteine and the closing phenylalanine or tryptophan. Each record gives: V gene, clone size, J gene, D gene, CDR3 protein, CDR3 DNA. The D gene is left open where the match is weak. Size tells how often a clone was seen (once, few, many) or the class of an expanded clone, and some rows leave it out.

>TRBV2|many|TRBJ1-2|TRBD1
CASSPDRDRGYTF
TGTGCCAGCAGTCCGGACAGGGATCGAGGCTACACCTTC
>TRBV30|many|TRBJ2-7|TRBD1
CAWSKGQVAYEQYF
TGTGCCTGGAGTAAAGGACAGGTTGCCTACGAGCAGTACTTC
>TRBV7-3|many|TRBJ1-3|TRBD1
CASSSAGTAKNSGNTIYF
TGTGCCAGCAGCTCCGCCGGGACAGCCAAAAACTCTGGAAACACCATATATTTT
>TRBV24-1|-|TRBJ2-2|TRBD2
CATSESSGKVGTGELFF
TGTGCCACCAGTGAATCTAGCGGGAAAGTCGGAACCGGGGAGCTGTTTTTT
>TRBV11-2|many|TRBJ2-3|-
CASSFLVEVSTDTQYF
TGTGCCAGCAGCTTTCTTGTGGAGGTTAGCACAGATACGCAGTATTTT
>TRBV18|many|TRBJ1-2|TRBD1
CASSPMDRGCCGYTF
TGTGCCAGCTCACCTATGGACAGGGGATGTTGTGGCTACACCTTC
>TRBV5-6|few|TRBJ2-2|-
CASSTYNGQVRAGELFF
TGTGCCAGCAGCACCTACAACGGGCAGGTCCGGGCCGGGGAGCTGTTTTTT
>TRBV6-5|-|TRBJ1-5|-
CASSFGPSGQPQHF
TGTGCCAGCAGTTTCGGACCCTCTGGTCAGCCCCAGCATTTT
>TRBV29-1|many|TRBJ2-5|-
CSGARAQGETQYF
TGCAGCGGCGCGAGGGCCCAGGGGGAGACCCAGTACTTC
>TRBV11-1|many|TRBJ2-1|TRBD2
CASTTSGGNEQFF
TGTGCCAGTACGACTAGCGGGGGCAATGAGCAGTTCTTC
>TRBV12-3/TRBV12-4|many|TRBJ1-2|-
CASSLSQVLRGYTF
TGTGCCAGCAGTTTATCTCAGGTCCTACGAGGCTACACCTTC
>TRBV6-1|-|TRBJ2-3|-
CASSPVRTDTQYF
TGTGCCAGCAGCCCCGTCCGGACAGATACGCAGTATTTT
>TRBV7-8|many|TRBJ1-6|TRBD1
CASSINRGQNSPLHF
TGTGCCAGCAGCATTAACAGGGGGCAGAACTCACCCCTCCACTTT
>TRBV19|-|TRBJ2-2|-
CASSIGQANTGELFF
TGTGCCAGTAGTATTGGGCAGGCGAACACCGGGGAGCTGTTTTTT
>TRBV7-9|many|TRBJ1-1|-
CASSLEFGAWGRKNTEAFF
TGTGCCAGCAGCTTAGAGTTTGGGGCTTGGGGCAGAAAGAACACTGAAGCTTTCTTT
>TRBV20-1|-|TRBJ2-5|-
CSASIVQETQYF
TGCAGTGCTAGTATCGTTCAAGAGACCCAGTACTTC
>TRBV20-1|-|TRBJ1-5|-
CSARTPPSSNQPQHF
TGCAGTGCTAGAACCCCCCCCAGTAGCAATCAGCCCCAGCATTTT
>TRBV5-6|many|TRBJ2-7|-
CASSWTNTYEQYF
TGTGCCAGCAGCTGGACTAACACCTACGAGCAGTACTTC
>TRBV6-5|many|TRBJ2-7|-
CASSYSKFLLAQGPYEQYF
TGTGCCAGCAGTTACTCGAAATTTTTGTTGGCACAGGGCCCCTACGAGCAGTACTTC
>TRBV28|once|TRBJ2-1|-
CASSPDYATPAFF
TGTGCCAGCAGCCCCGATTACGCAACCCCGGCGTTCTTC
>TRBV24-1|many|TRBJ2-1|TRBD1
CATRTGANEQFF
TGTGCCACCAGAACAGGGGCCAATGAGCAGTTCTTC
>TRBV7-9|few|TRBJ2-1|TRBD2
CASSLGAGGSNEQFF
TGTGCCAGCAGCTTAGGGGCGGGGGGGTCCAATGAGCAGTTCTTC
>TRBV20-1|few|TRBJ2-5|-
CSATVRQETQYF
TGCAGTGCTACCGTACGACAAGAGACCCAGTACTTC